This T cell receptor beta chain was recorded in a study of cytomegalovirus exposure and HLA in healthy donors. The count of this clone is one. No antigen is known for it. CDR1 is MGHRA and CDR2 is YSYEKL in the germline V gene. This CDR3 spans 16 amino acids. J gave up 4 bases and V 4 bases, and 4 bases lay outside the gene matches. Whole-study findings and limits: Rare TCR sequences dominated, though some public TCRs recurred in many donors.

Primers: 60 Vbeta forward and 13 Jbeta reverse. Repertoires were generated with immunoSEQ multiplex PCR, while TCRdb's copy carries only in-frame clones and drops some. The repertoire holds some 62,000 clones, with 80% to 90% as singletons. The chain carries TRBV4-1 and TRBJ2-3, with 14 bases lining up with TRBD2. The clonotype was recovered from a man between 18 and 29 years old in good health and CMV-seronegative. The material sequenced was PBMCs. The CDR3 nucleotides read TGCGCCAGCAGCCCGGGACTAGCGGGGGTGGCAGATACGCAGTATTTT. This encodes CASSPGLAGVADTQYF.